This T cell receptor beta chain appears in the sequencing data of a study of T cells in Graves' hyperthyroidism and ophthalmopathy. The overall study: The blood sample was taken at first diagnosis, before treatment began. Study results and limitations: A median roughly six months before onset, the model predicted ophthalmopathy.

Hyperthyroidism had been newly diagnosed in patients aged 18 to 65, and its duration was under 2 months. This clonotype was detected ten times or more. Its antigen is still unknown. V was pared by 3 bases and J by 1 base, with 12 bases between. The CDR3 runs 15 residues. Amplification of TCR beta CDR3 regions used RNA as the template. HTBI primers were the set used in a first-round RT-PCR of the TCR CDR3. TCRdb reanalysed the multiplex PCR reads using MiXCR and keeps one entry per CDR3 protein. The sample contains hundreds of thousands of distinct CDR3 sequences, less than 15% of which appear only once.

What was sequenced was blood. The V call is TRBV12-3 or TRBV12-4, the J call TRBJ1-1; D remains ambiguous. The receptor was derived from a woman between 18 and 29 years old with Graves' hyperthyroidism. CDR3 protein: CASSFSGEGNTEAFF. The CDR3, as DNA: TGTGCCAGCAGTTTCTCAGGTGAGGGGAACACTGAAGCTTTCTTT.